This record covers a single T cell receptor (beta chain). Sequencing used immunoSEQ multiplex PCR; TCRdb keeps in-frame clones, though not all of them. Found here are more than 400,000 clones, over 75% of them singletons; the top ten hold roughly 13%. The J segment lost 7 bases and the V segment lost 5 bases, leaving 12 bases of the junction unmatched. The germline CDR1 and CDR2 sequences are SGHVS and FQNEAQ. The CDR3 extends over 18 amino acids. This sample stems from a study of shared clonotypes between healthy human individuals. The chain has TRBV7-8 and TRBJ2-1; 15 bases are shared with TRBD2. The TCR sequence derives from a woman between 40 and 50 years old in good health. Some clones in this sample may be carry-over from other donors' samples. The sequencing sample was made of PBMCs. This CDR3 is CASSSRPGLAGGVNEQFF. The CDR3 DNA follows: TGTGCCAGCAGCAGCCGCCCGGGACTAGCGGGAGGAGTTAATGAGCAGTTCTTC.